Following are 28 T cell receptor beta chains from one sample sequenced in a study of blood T cell repertoires in COVID-19. The repertoire was sequenced with immunoSEQ multiplex PCR; TCRdb's copy has only in-frame clones and lacks some. The sample includes hundreds of thousands of clones, over 80% seen only once; the top ten take about 10%. Sequenced sample: peripheral blood. These receptors originate from a woman aged 70-85 years with COVID-19, enrolled during active disease.

This chain links TRBV5-4 with TRBJ2-5; 12 bases line up with TRBD2. The CDR3 covers 18 residues. Germline V gives CDR1 SGHNT, CDR2 YYREEE (reference sequence). The J segment lost 2 bases and the V segment lost 4 bases, leaving 12 bases of the junction unmatched. The CDR3 nucleotides are TGTGCCAGCAGCAGAGGTCTAGCGGGAGGGTCAAGACAAGAGACCCAGTACTTC. Its protein is CASSRGLAGGSRQETQYF.

The gene calls are TRBV7-3 and TRBJ2-2; TRBD1 is a possible D gene (6 bases). This CDR3 spans 14 amino acids. Trimming stripped 5 bases from V and 5 bases from J, with 12 bases between. The germline V gene encodes CDR1 SGHTA and CDR2 FQGTGA. The DNA of the CDR3 is TGTGCCAGCAGCAAGGACAGACTAACCGGGGAGCTGTTTTTT. Its translation is CASSKDRLTGELFF.

The chain carries TRBV14 and TRBJ1-2, with D possibly being TRBD1 (5 bases). The CDR3 is 15 amino acids. Per the germline V gene, CDR1 is SGHDN and CDR2 is FVKESK. Trimming took off 4 bases at V and 7 bases at J, with 19 bases between the two ends. The CDR3 DNA reads TGTGCCAGCAGCCCGACCGGGACTAAAGGAGGTGGCTACACCTTC. Residues: CASSPTGTKGGGYTF. The complete variable domain, with remaining parts taken from reference TRBV14 and TRBJ1-2, reads EAGVTQFPSHSVIEKGQTVTLRCDPISGHDNLYWYRRVMGKEIKFLLHFVKESKQDESGMPNNRFLAERTGGTYSTLKVQPAELEDSGVYFCASSPTGTKGGGYTFGSGTRLTVV.

This sequence joins TRBV24-1 and TRBJ2-3; possibly TRBD2 for D (5 bases). The CDR3 is 14 residues long. The germline V gene has CDR1 KGHDR and CDR2 SFDVKD. Trimming removed 9 bases from V and 2 bases from J, with 14 bases in between. The CDR3 DNA follows: TGTGCCACCCGGTCTGGGAGAGACACAGATACGCAGTATTTT. Protein sequence: CATRSGRDTDTQYF.

The chain combines TRBV18 with TRBJ1-3, with 8 positions matching TRBD1. V trimming: 6 bases; J trimming: 0 bases; junction bases outside the gene matches: 10. Germline V CDR1 and CDR2: KGHSH, LQKENI. This CDR3 has 17 amino acids. The CDR3 sequence is CASSQGTGGFSGNTIYF. CDR3 coding DNA: TGTGCCAGCTCTCAAGGAACAGGGGGTTTCTCTGGAAACACCATATATTTT.

Only one count was recorded for this clone. J is TRBJ2-5 and V is TRBV7-9; TRBD2 agrees at 7 bases. The length of the CDR3 is 15 residues. The germline gives CDR1 SEHNR, CDR2 FQNEAQ (reference sequence). J gave up 5 bases and V 5 bases, and 11 bases lay outside the gene matches. DNA of the CDR3: TGTGCCAGCAGCAAGATGGCCGGGGAGGGTGAGACCCAGTACTTC. Protein sequence: CASSKMAGEGETQYF.

V usage is TRBV5-5 and J usage is TRBJ1-2, with 10 bases identical to TRBD1. V shed 5 bases, J shed 4 bases, and the junction held 5 bases outside the gene matches. CDR1 SGHKS and CDR2 YYEKEE come from the germline V gene (reference sequence). The CDR3 runs to 14 residues. CDR3 amino acids: CASRRDRGIYGYTF. The CDR3 region has the DNA TGTGCCAGCAGGAGGGACAGGGGAATCTATGGCTACACCTTC.

V gene TRBV6-2 or TRBV6-3 combines with J gene TRBJ1-2, with D perhaps matching TRBD1 (5 bases). The CDR3 has 14 residues. Trimming took 4 bases from V and 6 from J, leaving 15 bases between them. Germline-derived CDR1 and CDR2 are MNHEY and SVGEGT. As DNA, the CDR3 is TGTGCCAGCAGTTCGTTAGCGGGGCTCGATGGCTACACCTTC. Its protein is CASSSLAGLDGYTF.

This clone was counted a single time. This rearrangement joins TRBV27 to TRBJ1-6, with D perhaps TRBD1 (5 bases). Germline V lookup: CDR1 MNHEY, CDR2 SMNVEV (reference sequence). The V and J ends lost 5 bases and 5 bases respectively, with 13 bases between them. This CDR3 comprises 15 residues. The CDR3 nucleotides read TGTGCCAGCAGTGGGGGGGGATCGAATAATTCACCCCTCCACTTT. It yields the protein CASSGGGSNNSPLHF.

This sequence joins TRBV4-1 and TRBJ1-3, with D hard to call. The ends were cut back, 0 bases at V and 2 bases at J, with 14 bases in the middle. Germline V gene lookup returns CDR1 MGHRA and CDR2 YSYEKL. There are 17 residues in the CDR3. As DNA, the CDR3 is TGCGCCAGCAGCCAAGATCTCTTGAACCGAGCTGGAAACACCATATATTTT. Protein sequence: CASSQDLLNRAGNTIYF.

This clone was observed a handful of times. V is TRBV20-1 and J is TRBJ2-5; 10 bases are a match to TRBD1. The CDR3 totals 14 residues. Germline CDR1 DFQATT, CDR2 SNEGSKA (reference sequence). Trimming at V came to 3 bases and at J to 5 bases, leaving 6 bases not matched to a gene. The CDR3 region is CSASLDRGRETQYF. CDR3 bases: TGCAGTGCTAGTCTGGACAGGGGGAGGGAGACCCAGTACTTC.

This chain connects TRBV5-1 to TRBJ2-4, with D hard to call. The V end lost 1 base, the J end lost 3 bases, and 11 bases lay between the germline ends. Germline V gene data show CDR1 as SGHRS and CDR2 as YFSETQ. This CDR3 has 15 residues. DNA of the CDR3: TGCGCCAGCAGCTTGACAGTCTACAACAAAAACATTCAGTACTTC. It codes for CASSLTVYNKNIQYF.

CDR3 region: CASSQDPSGGQNTGELFF. CDR3 in DNA: TGTGCCAGCAGCCAAGACCCATCAGGGGGACAGAACACCGGGGAGCTGTTTTTT. The chain is built from TRBV3-1 (or the pseudogene TRBV3-2) and TRBJ2-2, with 7 positions matching TRBD1. Germline loops: CDR1 LGHDT, CDR2 YNNKEL (reference sequence). This CDR3 region has 18 residues. With 0 bases clipped from V and 1 base from J, the junction kept 8 bases outside the gene matches.

V gene TRBV3-1 (or the pseudogene TRBV3-2) combines with J gene TRBJ2-7; TRBD2 matches at 12 bases. The germline V gene has CDR1 LGHDT and CDR2 YNNKEL (reference sequence). This CDR3 region has 16 residues. V lost 0 bases, J lost 7 bases, and 7 bases stayed unmatched. The CDR3, as DNA: TGTGCCAGCAGCCAAGATCGGTCTAGCGGGAGGGAGGAGCAGTACTTC. Amino acids: CASSQDRSSGREEQYF.

The sample holds one count of this clone. The chain employs TRBV11-3 and TRBJ1-4; 8 bases match TRBD1. J lost 10 bases, V lost 0 bases, and 10 bases had no gene match. The germline V gene encodes CDR1 SGHNT and CDR2 YENEEA. This CDR3 region has 16 residues. In nucleotides, the CDR3 is TGTGCCAGCAGCTTAGACGCCGGGACAGGTTTCGGAAAACTGTTTTTT. This encodes CASSLDAGTGFGKLFF.

J is TRBJ1-5 and V is TRBV9; TRBD1 matches at 12 bases. Unmatched junction bases numbered 8, after V lost 0 bases and J lost 10 bases. This CDR3 has 16 residues. Germline CDR1 and CDR2: SGDLS and YYNGEE. The chain's CDR3 is CASSVGAGTGGHPQHF. In nucleotides, the CDR3 is TGTGCCAGCAGCGTAGGCGCCGGGACAGGGGGCCATCCCCAGCATTTT. The entire variable domain, with the rest obtained from reference TRBV9 and TRBJ1-5, is as follows: DSGVTQTPKHLITATGQRVTLRCSPRSGDLSVYWYQQSLDQGLQFLIQYYNGEERAKGNILERFSAQQFPDLHSELNLSSLELGDSALYFCASSVGAGTGGHPQHFGDGTRLSIL.

The rearrangement joins TRBV19 to TRBJ2-2; 8 bases map to TRBD1. Germline loops: CDR1 LNHDA, CDR2 SQIVND (reference sequence). CDR3 size: 15 residues. V shed 7 bases and J 1 base; nucleotides not matched to a gene: 5. CDR3 loop: CASKFRGLNTGELFF. The CDR3 nucleotides read TGTGCCAGTAAATTCAGGGGGCTGAACACCGGGGAGCTGTTTTTT. The full variable domain, with the rest looked up from reference TRBV19 and TRBJ2-2, is DGGITQSPKYLFRKEGQNVTLSCEQNLNHDAMYWYRQDPGQGLRLIYYSQIVNDFQKGDIAEGYSVSREKKESFPLTVTSAQKNPTAFYLCASKFRGLNTGELFFGEGSRLTVL.

The chain joins TRBV28 to TRBJ2-7; 7 positions match TRBD2. J was trimmed by 4 bases and V by 7 bases; bases with no gene match: 7. CDR1 and CDR2 (germline): MDHEN, SYDVKM. The CDR3 loop spans 13 amino acids. The CDR3 coding sequence is TGTGCCAGCAATGGGGGGGTTCCATACGAGCAGTACTTC. It yields the protein CASNGGVPYEQYF.

This chain uses TRBV12-3 or TRBV12-4 with TRBJ1-5; D possibly corresponds to TRBD1 (6 bases). V was cut by 5 bases and J by 12 bases, with 11 bases left in between. The CDR3 is made up of 11 amino acids. This chain's CDR3 is CASSKQGYQHF. The CDR3 DNA is TGTGCCAGCAGTAAACAGGGCTACCAGCATTTT.

The chain uses TRBV19 and TRBJ1-3, with 7 nucleotides matching TRBD1. CDR1 and CDR2 (germline): LNHDA, SQIVND (reference sequence). The ends lost 5 bases at V and 4 bases at J; junction bases unmatched: 5. This CDR3 is 14 amino acids long. For the CDR3, the DNA is TGTGCCAGTAGTGACCGGGACAGAGGAAACACCATATATTTT. Protein product: CASSDRDRGNTIYF.

The chain carries TRBV11-2 and TRBJ2-7; TRBD2 matches 10 bases. Per germline, CDR1 SGHAT and CDR2 FQNNGV. The junction had 4 bases not matched to a gene; V was cut back by 2 bases and J by 6 bases. CDR3 length: 14 amino acids. CDR3 sequence reads: CASSLLAGVVEQYF. CDR3 in DNA: TGTGCCAGCAGCTTACTAGCGGGAGTCGTCGAGCAGTACTTC.

The rearrangement links TRBV28 to TRBJ2-1, with 7 bases that match TRBD2. This CDR3 has 15 amino acids. V was clipped by 3 bases and J by 5 bases; unmatched bases: 7. CDR1 MDHEN and CDR2 SYDVKM come from the germline V gene. CDR3 sequence reads: CASSFGGSADNEQFF. CDR3 nucleotides: TGTGCCAGCAGTTTCGGCGGGAGTGCCGACAATGAGCAGTTCTTC.

V usage is TRBV11-2 and J usage is TRBJ2-1, with 8 bases lining up with TRBD2. The CDR3 totals 16 residues. Germline CDR1 and CDR2: SGHAT and FQNNGV. Unmatched junction bases numbered 7, after V lost 3 bases and J lost 3 bases. CDR3 in DNA: TGTGCCAGCAGCTTTCTCCTCGCGGGAGGCTACAATGAGCAGTTCTTC. As protein: CASSFLLAGGYNEQFF.

V and J are TRBV6-5 and TRBJ1-1; tentative D call: TRBD1 (6 bases). The CDR3 spans 14 residues. V dropped 6 bases and J dropped 3 bases, with 14 bases sitting between them. Germline-derived CDR1 and CDR2 are MNHEY and SVGAGI. The CDR3 nucleotides are TGTGCCAGCAGCACAAACAGGGCGGACACTGAAGCTTTCTTT. Its translation is CASSTNRADTEAFF.

This clone was picked up one time. The chain carries TRBV19 and TRBJ2-3, with 8 bases identical to TRBD2. The germline gives CDR1 LNHDA, CDR2 SQIVND (reference sequence). CDR3 length: 17 amino acids. V lost 4 bases and J lost 0; bases outside the gene matches: 9. The DNA for the CDR3 is TGTGCCAGTAGTAAAACGAGCGGGAGCTTTAGCACAGATACGCAGTATTTT. It codes for CASSKTSGSFSTDTQYF.

This clone was counted a single time. The V and J genes are TRBV21-1 and TRBJ2-1; TRBD1, as called in the table, went unchecked against the DNA. TRBV21-1 is flagged as a pseudogene. The CDR3 extends over 18 amino acids. For the CDR3, the DNA is TGTGCCAGCAGCCTCCGGGACAGAGTACGTCATTTTTACAATGAGCAGTTCTTC. Encoded protein: CASSLRDRVRHFYNEQFF.

The V gene is TRBV4-1, the J gene TRBJ2-3; 8 bases align to TRBD2. This CDR3 has 15 amino acids. Looked up from germline, CDR1 is MGHRA and CDR2 is YSYEKL. V trimming: 5 bases; J trimming: 4 bases; junction bases outside the gene matches: 8. The CDR3 here is CASSSPTGGADTQYF. As DNA, the CDR3 is TGCGCCAGCAGCTCACCAACGGGGGGGGCAGATACGCAGTATTTT.

The chain employs TRBV4-2 and TRBJ1-5; D gene uncertain. Germline CDR1 is LGHNA and CDR2 is YNFKEQ. This CDR3 spans 14 amino acids. V was pared by 4 bases and J by 5 bases, with 12 bases between. The CDR3 DNA is TGTGCCAGCAGCCCACCGAGTTCCCATCAGCCCCAGCATTTT. Protein product: CASSPPSSHQPQHF.